This TCR beta chain was sequenced in a study of T cells after yellow fever vaccination. Across the whole study: Preparing low-cell-number fractions relied on SMART-Seq v4 Ultra Low Input. Overall study results and limits: The presence of abundant clonotypes contaminating from the bulk population was possible in FACS-sorted repertoires. Reappearing after the booster were most of the clones from primary vaccination (96% CD4, about 88% CD8).

Researchers made TCR cDNA using 5'RACE template switching, and this step added a universal primer site and UMIs. TCRdb processed the 5' RACE reads anew with MiXCR; each CDR3 protein has one entry. Of hundreds of thousands of distinct CDR3 sequences listed, 18% are singletons. The CDR3 runs to 14 residues. In germline, CDR1 is SGHRS, CDR2 YFSETQ. After removal of 4 bases from V and 8 bases from J, the junction contained 9 bases not matched to a gene. Only a few counts were recorded for this clonotype. Its matching antigen is unknown. V and J are TRBV5-1 and TRBJ2-1; 7 positions agree with TRBD2. The receptor comes from a man in his late teens or twenties who received the YFV17D yellow fever vaccine. The source material was PBMCs, sampled before the yellow fever booster vaccination. The CDR3 sequence is CASSARGVTDEQFF. The CDR3 DNA sequence: TGCGCCAGCAGCGCCCGGGGGGTTACGGATGAGCAGTTCTTC.